This entry lists 23 T cell receptor beta chains sequenced from one sample in a study of beta chain features in type 1 diabetes. Isolated RNA was reverse transcribed in full, so expressed TCRB transcripts were sequenced. The repertoire was sequenced with immunoSEQ multiplex PCR; TCRdb's copy has only in-frame clones and lacks some. This table has hundreds of thousands of clones, about 32% appearing once. What was sequenced was naive CD4+ T cells from blood. The source is a man between 18 and 29 years old in good health.

The table lists this clone with a few counts. The DNA for the CDR3 is TGCAGCGTTGTCGGGACTAGCGGGAGAGGTCCCACAGATACGCAGTATTTT. This codes for CSVVGTSGRGPTDTQYF. The J gene is TRBJ2-3, the V gene TRBV29-1, with 14 bases aligning to TRBD2. The CDR3 extends over 17 amino acids. V was clipped by 4 bases and J by 2 bases; unmatched bases: 8. Germline loops: CDR1 SQVTM, CDR2 ANQGSEA.

Only a few counts were recorded for this clone. For the CDR3, the DNA is TGTGCCAGCAGCTTCGTGTATTGGGAGACCCAGTACTTC. Translating it yields CASSFVYWETQYF. The V call is TRBV7-6, the J call TRBJ2-5; D not resolved. The CDR3 totals 13 residues. Germline CDR1 reads SGHVS; CDR2 reads FNYEAQ. The germline V and J ends were trimmed by 3 bases and 5 bases, with 10 bases remaining between them.

This clone was observed a handful of times. The chain is built from TRBV9 and TRBJ1-2; D remains unclear. V lost 0 bases, J lost 3 bases, and 9 bases lay in between. The V gene's germline CDR1 is SGDLS and CDR2 YYNGEE. The CDR3 contains 14 residues. The CDR3 loop is CASSVAVADYGYTF. The CDR3, as DNA: TGTGCCAGCAGCGTAGCGGTTGCGGACTATGGCTACACCTTC.

CDR3 sequence: CASSGLAENYEQYF. For the CDR3, the DNA is TGTGCCAGCAGTGGGCTAGCGGAGAATTACGAGCAGTACTTC. The rearrangement links TRBV2 to TRBJ2-7, with TRBD2 matching 7 bases. Germline-derived CDR1 and CDR2 are SNHLY and FYNNEI. The CDR3 spans 14 residues. Trimming took 4 bases from V and 4 from J; bases not matched to a gene: 7.

The rearrangement uses TRBV7-9 and TRBJ2-7, with D uncertain. Germline loops: CDR1 SEHNR, CDR2 FQNEAQ (reference sequence). This CDR3 is built from 14 residues. V was trimmed by 2 bases and J by 0 bases, leaving 8 bases between them. CDR3 DNA: TGTGCCAGCAGCTTATCCGGAGCCTCCTACGAGCAGTACTTC. Amino acids: CASSLSGASYEQYF.

The chain is built from TRBV9 and TRBJ2-5; 10 nucleotides align to TRBD2. V shed 0 bases and J 9 bases; nucleotides not matched to a gene: 14. Germline CDR1 and CDR2: SGDLS and YYNGEE. The CDR3 consists of 17 residues. The CDR3 loop is CASSVGPSGSYNSAQYF. The CDR3 nucleotides are TGTGCCAGCAGCGTAGGTCCTAGCGGGAGTTACAATTCGGCCCAGTACTTC.

V usage is TRBV9 and J usage is TRBJ1-2; tentative D call: TRBD1 (5 bases). The CDR3 is 14 residues long. Germline lookup yields CDR1 SGDLS and CDR2 YYNGEE. Trimming shortened V by 0 bases and J by 4 bases, and 10 bases separated the two germline ends. Written as DNA, the CDR3 is TGTGCCAGCAGCGTAGAACCAGGGACCTATGGCTACACCTTC. Residues: CASSVEPGTYGYTF.

The J gene is TRBJ2-1, the V gene TRBV30; D ambiguous. Per the germline V gene, CDR1 is GTSNPN and CDR2 is SVGIG (reference sequence). The CDR3 length is 14 residues. The V end lost 4 bases, the J end lost 1 base, and 11 bases lay between the germline ends. DNA for the CDR3: TGTGCCTGGAATAAGGGTGGGTCCTACAATGAGCAGTTCTTC. Encoded protein: CAWNKGGSYNEQFF.

This chain uses TRBV2 with TRBJ2-5; no clear D. Looked up from germline, CDR1 is SNHLY and CDR2 is FYNNEI. This CDR3 has 13 residues. Trimming removed 3 bases from V and 2 bases from J, with 7 bases in between. CDR3 amino acids: CASSELSQETQYF. The CDR3 coding sequence is TGTGCCAGCAGTGAGCTCAGTCAAGAGACCCAGTACTTC.

The sample holds a few counts of this clone. This chain joins TRBV7-3 and TRBJ2-3; unclear D gene. Germline CDR1 reads SGHTA; CDR2 reads FQGTGA. Trimming cost V 2 bases and J 2 bases, with 8 bases left between them. The CDR3 loop spans 14 amino acids. This CDR3 is CASSLARITDTQYF. The CDR3 bases are TGTGCCAGCAGCTTAGCCAGGATCACAGATACGCAGTATTTT.

In DNA form, the CDR3 reads TGTGCCAGCAGCGTAGCTCTGGGACCCTGGTATGGCTACACCTTC. Encoded protein: CASSVALGPWYGYTF. The chain employs TRBV9 and TRBJ1-2; a weak D match, TRBD1 (5 bases). The V gene's germline CDR1 is SGDLS and CDR2 YYNGEE. Trimming cost V 0 bases and J 5 bases, with 14 bases left between them. The CDR3 has 15 residues.

This clone was recorded a few times. The V call is TRBV10-3, the J call TRBJ2-5; 8 nucleotides align to TRBD1. The J segment lost 1 base and the V segment lost 7 bases, leaving 2 bases of the junction unmatched. CDR3 length equals 13 residues. Per germline, CDR1 ENHRY and CDR2 SYGVKD. The CDR3 nucleotides read TGTGCCATCAAAGGGACAGGCCAAGAGACCCAGTACTTC. Translating gives CAIKGTGQETQYF.

The V and J genes are TRBV30 and TRBJ2-3; D may correspond to TRBD1 or TRBD2 (5 bases each). CDR3 length equals 14 residues. From germline, CDR1 is GTSNPN and CDR2 SVGIG (reference sequence). Trimming took 0 bases from V and 3 from J, leaving 10 bases between them. The CDR3 DNA reads TGTGCCTGGAGTGTCAGCAGGGAGACAGATACGCAGTATTTT. This codes for CAWSVSRETDTQYF.

The chain employs TRBV5-6 and TRBJ1-1; 7 positions match TRBD1. CDR3 size: 12 residues. CDR1 and CDR2 (germline): SGHDT, YYEEEE. The V gene end was trimmed by 4 bases and the J gene end by 8 bases; junction bases not matched to a gene: 5. The CDR3 bases are TGTGCCAGCAGCCGAGGGACAGCCGAAGCTTTCTTT. This codes for CASSRGTAEAFF.

The V gene is TRBV18, the J gene TRBJ2-7; D is unresolved. The germline V and J ends were trimmed by 3 bases and 0 bases, with 6 bases remaining between them. The CDR3 has 13 residues. CDR1 is KGHSH, CDR2 LQKENI, per germline. The CDR3 region is CASSPDISYEQYF. CDR3 nucleotide sequence: TGTGCCAGCTCACCCGACATCTCCTACGAGCAGTACTTC.

The V and J genes are TRBV25-1 and TRBJ2-5; no reliable D call. The CDR3 sequence is 15 residues long. The germline gives CDR1 MGHDK, CDR2 SYGVNS. Trimming stripped 3 bases from V and 1 base from J, with 12 bases between. The CDR3 loop reads CASSDDAQVQETQYF. CDR3 nucleotides: TGTGCCAGCAGTGATGACGCCCAGGTCCAAGAGACCCAGTACTTC.

V and J are TRBV7-9 and TRBJ1-5, with D maybe TRBD1 (6 bases). Germline V gives CDR1 SEHNR, CDR2 FQNEAQ (reference sequence). The CDR3 consists of 16 residues. The V end was cut by 4 bases, the J end by 3 bases, with 16 bases between. CDR3 loop: CASSSERGAPNQPQHF. The CDR3 DNA sequence: TGTGCCAGCAGCTCAGAGCGGGGGGCCCCCAATCAGCCCCAGCATTTT.

This sequence joins TRBV2 and TRBJ2-2; no clear D. Per germline, CDR1 SNHLY and CDR2 FYNNEI. Trimming removed 6 bases from V and 4 bases from J, with 3 bases in between. The CDR3 runs to 11 residues. DNA of the CDR3: TGTGCCAGCAGGACCACCGGGGAGCTGTTTTTT. Translated, it gives CASRTTGELFF.

This clone showed up just a few times. The gene calls are TRBV25-1 and TRBJ2-7, with D tentatively TRBD1 (6 bases). Trimming took 7 bases from V and 2 from J, leaving 12 bases between them. Germline V gene sequence: CDR1 MGHDK, CDR2 SYGVNS. This CDR3 is built from 13 residues. CDR3 sequence reads: CASIRQGTYEQYF. The CDR3 DNA follows: TGTGCCAGCATCCGTCAGGGGACCTACGAGCAGTACTTC.

This clone came up a few times. The gene calls are TRBV7-7 and TRBJ1-4; 7 nucleotides line up with TRBD1. CDR1 SSHAT and CDR2 FNYEAQ come from the germline V gene (reference sequence). The CDR3 is 16 amino acids. V shed 4 bases, J shed 0 bases, and the junction held 5 bases outside the gene matches. This chain's CDR3 is CASSSQGGATNEKLFF. The CDR3 DNA follows: TGTGCCAGCAGCTCCCAGGGGGGCGCAACTAATGAAAAACTGTTTTTT.

This rearrangement joins TRBV18 to TRBJ2-5; 7 positions match TRBD1. CDR3 length: 14 residues. Per the germline V gene, CDR1 is KGHSH and CDR2 is LQKENI. The junction had 3 bases not matched to a gene; V was cut back by 4 bases and J by 1 base. The CDR3 here is CASSLGQAQETQYF. CDR3 coding DNA: TGTGCCAGCTCACTAGGACAGGCCCAAGAGACCCAGTACTTC.

This rearrangement joins TRBV30 to TRBJ1-5; D is undetermined. Germline V CDR1 and CDR2: GTSNPN, SVGIG (reference sequence). The CDR3 is 13 residues long. Trimming shortened V by 1 base and J by 2 bases, and 6 bases separated the two germline ends. CDR3 protein: CAWSGAGNQPQHF. The DNA of the CDR3 is TGTGCCTGGAGTGGTGCTGGCAATCAGCCCCAGCATTTT.

The chain carries TRBV30 and TRBJ2-1; D may be TRBD1 or TRBD2 (5 bases each). The CDR3 totals 13 residues. Trimming shortened V by 3 bases and J by 4 bases, and 10 bases separated the two germline ends. Germline V lookup: CDR1 GTSNPN, CDR2 SVGIG (reference sequence). Written as DNA, the CDR3 is TGTGCCTGGAGATCCGGGACGTACAATGAGCAGTTCTTC. Its translation is CAWRSGTYNEQFF.